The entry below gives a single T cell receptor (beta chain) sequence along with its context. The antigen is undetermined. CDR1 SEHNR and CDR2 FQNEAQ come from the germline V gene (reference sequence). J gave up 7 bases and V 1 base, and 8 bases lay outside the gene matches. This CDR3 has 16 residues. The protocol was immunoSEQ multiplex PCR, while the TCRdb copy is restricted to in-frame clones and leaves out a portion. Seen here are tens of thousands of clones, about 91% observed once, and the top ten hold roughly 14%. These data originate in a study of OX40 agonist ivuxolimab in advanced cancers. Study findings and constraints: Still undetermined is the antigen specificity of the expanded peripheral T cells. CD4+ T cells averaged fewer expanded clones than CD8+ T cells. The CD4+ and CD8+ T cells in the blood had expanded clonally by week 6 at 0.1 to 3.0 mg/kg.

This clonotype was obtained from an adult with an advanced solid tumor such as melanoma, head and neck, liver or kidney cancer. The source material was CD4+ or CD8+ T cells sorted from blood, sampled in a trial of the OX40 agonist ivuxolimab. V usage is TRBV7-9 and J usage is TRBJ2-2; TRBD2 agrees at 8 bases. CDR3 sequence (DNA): TGTGCCAGCAGCTTAGACGGGAGGGCCGGGCTCGGGGAGCTGTTTTTT. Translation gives CASSLDGRAGLGELFF. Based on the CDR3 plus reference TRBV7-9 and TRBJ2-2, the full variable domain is DTGVSQNPRHKITKRGQNVTFRCDPISEHNRLYWYRQTLGQGPEFLTYFQNEAQLEKSRLLSDRFSAERPKGSFSTLEIQRTEQGDSAMYLCASSLDGRAGLGELFFGEGSRLTVL.